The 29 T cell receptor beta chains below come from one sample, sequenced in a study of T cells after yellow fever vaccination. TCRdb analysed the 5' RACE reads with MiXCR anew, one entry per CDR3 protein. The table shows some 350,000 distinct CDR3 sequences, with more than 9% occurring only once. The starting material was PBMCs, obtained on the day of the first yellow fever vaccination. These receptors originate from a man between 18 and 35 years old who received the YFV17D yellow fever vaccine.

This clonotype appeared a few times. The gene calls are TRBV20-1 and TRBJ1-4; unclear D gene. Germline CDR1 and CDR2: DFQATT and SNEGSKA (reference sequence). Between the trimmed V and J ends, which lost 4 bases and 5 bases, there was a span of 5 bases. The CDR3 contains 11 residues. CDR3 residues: CSAIWNEKLFF. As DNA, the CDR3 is TGCAGTGCTATTTGGAATGAAAAACTGTTTTTT.

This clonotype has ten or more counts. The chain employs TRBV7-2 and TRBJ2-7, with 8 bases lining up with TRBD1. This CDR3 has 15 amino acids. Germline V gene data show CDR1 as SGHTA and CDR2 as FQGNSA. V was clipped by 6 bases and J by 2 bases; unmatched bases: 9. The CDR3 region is CASRGGQDVPYEQYF. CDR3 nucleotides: TGTGCCAGCAGGGGGGGACAGGATGTTCCCTACGAGCAGTACTTC.

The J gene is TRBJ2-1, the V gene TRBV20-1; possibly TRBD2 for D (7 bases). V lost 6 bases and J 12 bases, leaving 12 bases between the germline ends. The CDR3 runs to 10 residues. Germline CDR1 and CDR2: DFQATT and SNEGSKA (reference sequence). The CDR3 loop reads CSAEGGWQFF. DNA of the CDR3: TGCAGTGCCGAGGGGGGGTGGCAGTTCTTC.

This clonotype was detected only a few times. The CDR3 region is CASSNGPLYEQFF. The CDR3 DNA is TGTGCCAGCAGCAACGGCCCACTCTATGAGCAGTTCTTC. The J gene is TRBJ2-1, the V gene TRBV9; no clear D gene. The CDR3 sequence is 13 residues long. V was shortened by 4 bases and J by 8 bases, with 13 bases between the two germline ends. In germline, CDR1 is SGDLS, CDR2 YYNGEE.

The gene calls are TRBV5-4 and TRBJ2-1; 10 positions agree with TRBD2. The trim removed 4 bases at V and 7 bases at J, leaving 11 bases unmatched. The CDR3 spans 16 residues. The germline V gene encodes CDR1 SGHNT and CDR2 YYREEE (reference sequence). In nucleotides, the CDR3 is TGTGCCAGCAGCCTCCCAGCGGGGGGGGGATTAAATGAGCAGTTCTTC. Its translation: CASSLPAGGGLNEQFF.

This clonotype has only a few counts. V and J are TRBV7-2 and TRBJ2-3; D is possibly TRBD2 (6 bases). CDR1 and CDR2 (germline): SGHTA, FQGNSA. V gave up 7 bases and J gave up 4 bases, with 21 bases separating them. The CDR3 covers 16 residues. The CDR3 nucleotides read TGTGCCAGCAACGTAATATCATGGGGGGTCCCAGATACGCAGTATTTT. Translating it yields CASNVISWGVPDTQYF.

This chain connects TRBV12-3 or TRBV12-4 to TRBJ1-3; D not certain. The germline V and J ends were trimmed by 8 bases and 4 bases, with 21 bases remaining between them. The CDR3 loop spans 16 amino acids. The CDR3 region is CASQVGSGRRGNTIYF. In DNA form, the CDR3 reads TGTGCCAGCCAGGTGGGTTCGGGCCGTCGGGGAAACACCATATATTTT.

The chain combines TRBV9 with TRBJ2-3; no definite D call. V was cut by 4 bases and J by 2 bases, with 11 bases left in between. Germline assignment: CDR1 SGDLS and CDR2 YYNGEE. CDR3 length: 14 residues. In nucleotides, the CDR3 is TGTGCCAGCAGCCTACATGACAACACAGATACGCAGTATTTT. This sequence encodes CASSLHDNTDTQYF.

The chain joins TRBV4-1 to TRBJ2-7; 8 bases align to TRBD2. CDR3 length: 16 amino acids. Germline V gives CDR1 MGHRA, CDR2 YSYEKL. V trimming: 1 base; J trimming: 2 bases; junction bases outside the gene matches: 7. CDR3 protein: CASSQVLRGGTYEQYF. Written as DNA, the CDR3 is TGCGCCAGCAGCCAAGTCCTCCGCGGGGGGACCTACGAGCAGTACTTC.

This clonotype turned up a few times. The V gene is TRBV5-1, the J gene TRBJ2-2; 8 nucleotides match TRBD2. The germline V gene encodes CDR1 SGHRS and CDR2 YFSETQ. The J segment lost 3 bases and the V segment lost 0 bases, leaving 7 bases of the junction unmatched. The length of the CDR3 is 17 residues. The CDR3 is CASSLALSGVHTGELFF. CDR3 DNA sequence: TGCGCCAGCAGCTTGGCCCTTAGCGGGGTGCACACCGGGGAGCTGTTTTTT.

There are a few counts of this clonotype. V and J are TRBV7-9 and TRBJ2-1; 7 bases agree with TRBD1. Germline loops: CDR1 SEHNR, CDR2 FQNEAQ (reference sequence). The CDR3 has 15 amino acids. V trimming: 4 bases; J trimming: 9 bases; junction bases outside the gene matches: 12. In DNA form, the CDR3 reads TGTGCCAGCAGCTCAGAAAGACAGGGCGGGCGTGAGCAGTTCTTC. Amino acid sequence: CASSSERQGGREQFF.

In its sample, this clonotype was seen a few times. The CDR3 nucleotides read TGTGCCAGCAGTGTGTACAGGGGTTATGAGGAAGGCTACACCTTC. It translates to CASSVYRGYEEGYTF. The chain recombines TRBV27 with TRBJ1-2, with 7 bases aligning to TRBD1. Germline V gene data show CDR1 as MNHEY and CDR2 as SMNVEV (reference sequence). J was trimmed by 8 bases and V by 5 bases; bases with no gene match: 14. The CDR3 extends over 15 amino acids.

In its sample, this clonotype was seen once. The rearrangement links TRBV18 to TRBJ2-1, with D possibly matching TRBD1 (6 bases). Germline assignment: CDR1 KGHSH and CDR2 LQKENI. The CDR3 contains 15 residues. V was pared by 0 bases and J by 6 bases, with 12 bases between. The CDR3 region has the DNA TGTGCCAGCTCACCACCCAACGAACAGGGCAATGAGCAGTTCTTC. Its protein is CASSPPNEQGNEQFF. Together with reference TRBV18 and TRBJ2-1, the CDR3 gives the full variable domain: NAGVMQNPRHLVRRRGQEARLRCSPMKGHSHVYWYRQLPEEGLKFMVYLQKENIIDESGMPKERFSAEFPKEGPSILRIQQVVRGDSAAYFCASSPPNEQGNEQFFGPGTRLTVL.

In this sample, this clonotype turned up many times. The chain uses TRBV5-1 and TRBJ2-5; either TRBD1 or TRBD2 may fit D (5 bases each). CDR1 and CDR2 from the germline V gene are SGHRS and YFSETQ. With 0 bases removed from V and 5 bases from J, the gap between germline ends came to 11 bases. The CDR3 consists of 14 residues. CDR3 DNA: TGCGCCAGCAGCTTGGTGGGGCCGGGGGAGACCCAGTACTTC. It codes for CASSLVGPGETQYF. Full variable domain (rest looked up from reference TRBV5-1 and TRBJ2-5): KAGVTQTPRYLIKTRGQQVTLSCSPISGHRSVSWYQQTPGQGLQFLFEYFSETQRNKGNFPGRFSGRQFSNSRSEMNVSTLELGDSALYLCASSLVGPGETQYFGPGTRLLVL.

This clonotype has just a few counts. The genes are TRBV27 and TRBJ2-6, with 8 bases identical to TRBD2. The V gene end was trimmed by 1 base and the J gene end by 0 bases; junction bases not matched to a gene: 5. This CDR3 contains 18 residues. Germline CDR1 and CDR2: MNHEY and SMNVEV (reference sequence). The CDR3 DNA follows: TGTGCCAGCAGTTTATATAGCGGGGCTATCTCTGGGGCCAACGTCCTGACTTTC. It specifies CASSLYSGAISGANVLTF.

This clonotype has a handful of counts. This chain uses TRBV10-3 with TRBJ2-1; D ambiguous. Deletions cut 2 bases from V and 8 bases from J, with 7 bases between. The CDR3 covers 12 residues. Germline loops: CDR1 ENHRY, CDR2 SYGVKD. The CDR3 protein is CAISERRDEQFF. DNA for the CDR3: TGTGCCATCAGTGAGCGTAGAGATGAGCAGTTCTTC.

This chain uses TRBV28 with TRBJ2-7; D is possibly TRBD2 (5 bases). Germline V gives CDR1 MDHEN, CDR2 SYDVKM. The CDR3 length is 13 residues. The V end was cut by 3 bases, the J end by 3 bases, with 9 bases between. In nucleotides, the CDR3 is TGTGCCAGCAGTTTCGCCGGGGACTACGAGCAGTACGTC. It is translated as CASSFAGDYEQYV.

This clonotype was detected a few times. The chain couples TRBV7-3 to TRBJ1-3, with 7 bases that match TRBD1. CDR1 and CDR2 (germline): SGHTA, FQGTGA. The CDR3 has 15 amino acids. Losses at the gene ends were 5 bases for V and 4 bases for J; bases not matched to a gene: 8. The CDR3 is CASSPEDRAGNTIYF. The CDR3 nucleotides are TGTGCCAGCAGCCCGGAAGACAGGGCGGGAAACACCATATATTTT.

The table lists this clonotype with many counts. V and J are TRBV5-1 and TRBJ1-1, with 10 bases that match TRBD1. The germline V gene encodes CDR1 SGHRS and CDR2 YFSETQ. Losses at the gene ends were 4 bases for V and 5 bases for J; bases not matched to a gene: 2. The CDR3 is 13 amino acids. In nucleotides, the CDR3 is TGCGCCAGCAGCCTGGACAGGGGGACTGAAGCTTTCTTT. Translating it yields CASSLDRGTEAFF.

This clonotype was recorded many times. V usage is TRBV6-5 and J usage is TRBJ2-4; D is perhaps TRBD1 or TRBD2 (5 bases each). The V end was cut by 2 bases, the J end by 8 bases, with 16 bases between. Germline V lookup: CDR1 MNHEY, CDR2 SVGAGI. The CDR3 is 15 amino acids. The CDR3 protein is CASSYGTSGTDIQYF. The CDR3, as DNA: TGTGCCAGCAGTTACGGGACCTCGGGGACGGACATTCAGTACTTC.

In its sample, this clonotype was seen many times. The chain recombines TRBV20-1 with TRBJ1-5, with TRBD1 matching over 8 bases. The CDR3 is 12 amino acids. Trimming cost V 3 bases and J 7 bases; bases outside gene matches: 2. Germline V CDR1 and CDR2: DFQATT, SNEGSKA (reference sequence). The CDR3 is CSARTGEQPQHF. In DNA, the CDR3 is TGCAGTGCTAGGACAGGGGAACAGCCCCAGCATTTT.

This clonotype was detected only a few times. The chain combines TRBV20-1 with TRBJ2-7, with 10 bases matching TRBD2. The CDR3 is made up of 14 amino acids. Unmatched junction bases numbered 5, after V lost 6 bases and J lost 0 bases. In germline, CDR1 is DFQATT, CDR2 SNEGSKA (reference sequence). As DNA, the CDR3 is TGCAGTGCCAAACTAGCGGGGAGCTCCTACGAGCAGTACTTC. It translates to CSAKLAGSSYEQYF.

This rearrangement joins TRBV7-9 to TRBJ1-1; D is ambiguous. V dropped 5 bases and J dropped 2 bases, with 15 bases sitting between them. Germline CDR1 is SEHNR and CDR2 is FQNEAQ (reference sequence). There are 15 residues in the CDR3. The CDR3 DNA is TGTGCCAGCAGCCTACGGGAAGGCAGCAACACTGAAGCTTTCTTT. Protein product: CASSLREGSNTEAFF. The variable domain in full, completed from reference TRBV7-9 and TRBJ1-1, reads DTGVSQNPRHKITKRGQNVTFRCDPISEHNRLYWYRQTLGQGPEFLTYFQNEAQLEKSRLLSDRFSAERPKGSFSTLEIQRTEQGDSAMYLCASSLREGSNTEAFFGQGTRLTVV.

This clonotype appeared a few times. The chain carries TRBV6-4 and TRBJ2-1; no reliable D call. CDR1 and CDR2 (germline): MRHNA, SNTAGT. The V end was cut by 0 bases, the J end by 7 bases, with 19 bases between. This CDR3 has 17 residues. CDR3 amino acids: CASSDSPVRVSNNEQFF. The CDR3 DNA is TGTGCCAGCAGTGACTCTCCGGTTAGGGTTTCAAATAATGAGCAGTTCTTC.

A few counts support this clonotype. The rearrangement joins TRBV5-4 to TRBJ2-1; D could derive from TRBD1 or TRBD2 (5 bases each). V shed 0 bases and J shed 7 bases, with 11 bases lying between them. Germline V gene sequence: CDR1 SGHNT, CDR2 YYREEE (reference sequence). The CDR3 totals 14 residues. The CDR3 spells CASSLERGRNEQFF. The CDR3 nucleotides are TGTGCCAGCAGCTTGGAGAGGGGTCGAAATGAGCAGTTCTTC.

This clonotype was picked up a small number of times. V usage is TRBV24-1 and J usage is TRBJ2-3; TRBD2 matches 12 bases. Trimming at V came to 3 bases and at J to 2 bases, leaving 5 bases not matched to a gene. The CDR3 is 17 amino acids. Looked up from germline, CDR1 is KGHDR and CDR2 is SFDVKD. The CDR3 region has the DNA TGTGCCACCAGTGATGCCTGGACTAGCGGGGTCACAGATACGCAGTATTTT. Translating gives CATSDAWTSGVTDTQYF.

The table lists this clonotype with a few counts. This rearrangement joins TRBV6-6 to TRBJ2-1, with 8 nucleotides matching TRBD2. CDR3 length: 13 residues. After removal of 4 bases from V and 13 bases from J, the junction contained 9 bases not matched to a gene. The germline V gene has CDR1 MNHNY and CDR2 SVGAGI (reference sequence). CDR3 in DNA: TGTGCCAGCAGTTCCCGTGGGGCGGGGGGCCAGTTCTTC. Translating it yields CASSSRGAGGQFF.

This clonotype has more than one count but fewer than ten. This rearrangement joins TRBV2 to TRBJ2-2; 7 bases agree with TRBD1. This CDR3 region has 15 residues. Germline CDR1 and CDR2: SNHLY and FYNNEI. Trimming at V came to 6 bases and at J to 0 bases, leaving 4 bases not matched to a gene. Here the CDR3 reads CASRRGTANTGELFF. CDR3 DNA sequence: TGTGCCAGCAGGCGAGGGACAGCGAACACCGGGGAGCTGTTTTTT.

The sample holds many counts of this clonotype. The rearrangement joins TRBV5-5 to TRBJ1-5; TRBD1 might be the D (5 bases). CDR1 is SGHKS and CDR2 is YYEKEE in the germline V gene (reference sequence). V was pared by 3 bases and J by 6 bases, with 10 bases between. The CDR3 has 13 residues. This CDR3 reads CASSWDAVQPQHF. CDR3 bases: TGTGCCAGCAGCTGGGACGCAGTTCAGCCCCAGCATTTT.